One sample yielded the 8 T cell receptor beta chains listed below, sequenced in a study of cytomegalovirus exposure and HLA in healthy donors. Some clones are missing from TCRdb's copy, which holds only in-frame ones; the method was immunoSEQ multiplex PCR. The table shows about 140,000 clones, with around 90% occurring only once. What was sequenced was PBMCs. These receptors came from a woman aged 18-35 years in good health and CMV-seropositive.

This chain uses TRBV2 with TRBJ2-5; TRBD1 matches at 10 bases. The V gene end was trimmed by 4 bases and the J gene end by 4 bases; junction bases not matched to a gene: 0. The CDR3 is 13 residues long. The germline CDR1 and CDR2 sequences are SNHLY and FYNNEI. Here the CDR3 DNA reads TGTGCCAGCAGTGGGACAGGGGGAGAGACCCAGTACTTC. Residues: CASSGTGGETQYF.

This chain uses TRBV19 with TRBJ1-1, with 9 nucleotides matching TRBD1. After removal of 7 bases from V and 5 bases from J, the junction contained 20 bases not matched to a gene. The germline gives CDR1 LNHDA, CDR2 SQIVND (reference sequence). There are 18 residues in the CDR3. The CDR3 region has the DNA TGTGCCAGTACCCTACGCGGACAGGGGTTTTCGGAGGTTACTGAAGCTTTCTTT. Encoded protein: CASTLRGQGFSEVTEAFF.

CDR3 amino acids: CASSPQTISYEQYF. CDR3 in DNA: TGTGCCAGCAGCCCACAGACCATTTCCTACGAGCAGTACTTC. The chain joins TRBV14 to TRBJ2-7; D unresolved. CDR1 is SGHDN, CDR2 FVKESK, per germline. The CDR3 is made up of 14 amino acids. Trimming shortened V by 4 bases and J by 1 base, and 11 bases separated the two germline ends.

The chain employs TRBV7-9 and TRBJ2-7; D might be TRBD2 (5 bases). CDR3 length: 13 amino acids. Germline V gene data show CDR1 as SEHNR and CDR2 as FQNEAQ (reference sequence). The germline V and J ends were trimmed by 5 bases and 2 bases, with 10 bases remaining between them. CDR3: CASSPEGTYEQYF. DNA of the CDR3: TGTGCCAGCAGCCCAGAGGGAACCTACGAGCAGTACTTC.

This clone is a singleton in its sample. The V and J genes are TRBV4-1 and TRBJ2-5; D may be TRBD2 (6 bases). In germline, CDR1 is MGHRA, CDR2 YSYEKL. The CDR3 has 13 amino acids. V was trimmed by 2 bases and J by 4 bases, leaving 8 bases between them. This chain's CDR3 is CASSQLRGETQYF. CDR3 DNA sequence: TGCGCCAGCAGCCAACTGCGGGGAGAGACCCAGTACTTC.

J is TRBJ1-6 and V is TRBV5-1, with 7 bases aligning to TRBD1. CDR3 length: 17 amino acids. CDR1 is SGHRS, CDR2 YFSETQ, per germline. The V gene end was trimmed by 0 bases and the J gene end by 8 bases; junction bases not matched to a gene: 11. The CDR3 loop reads CASSLERGTDPYSPLHF. For the CDR3, the DNA is TGCGCCAGCAGCTTGGAGCGGGGGACAGACCCCTATTCACCCCTCCACTTT.

The chain recombines TRBV2 with TRBJ1-1, with no clear D. Looked up from germline, CDR1 is SNHLY and CDR2 is FYNNEI. The CDR3 sequence is 14 residues long. The V end lost 7 bases, the J end lost 0 bases, and 12 bases lay between the germline ends. CDR3 in amino acids: CASTREALNTEAFF. CDR3 DNA: TGTGCCAGCACCCGGGAAGCCCTGAACACTGAAGCTTTCTTT.

V is TRBV29-1 and J is TRBJ1-1; 9 bases match TRBD1. Trimming cost V 7 bases and J 4 bases; bases outside gene matches: 7. CDR3 size: 13 residues. Germline V gives CDR1 SQVTM, CDR2 ANQGSEA. The CDR3 nucleotides read TGCAGCGCCCGGGACAGGGCGGCCACTGAAGCTTTCTTT. Encoded protein: CSARDRAATEAFF. Full variable domain (remainder filled in from reference TRBV29-1 and TRBJ1-1): SAVISQKPSRDICQRGTSLTIQCQVDSQVTMMFWYRQQPGQSLTLIATANQGSEATYESGFVIDKFPISRPNLTFSTLTVSNMSPEDSSIYLCSARDRAATEAFFGQGTRLTVV.